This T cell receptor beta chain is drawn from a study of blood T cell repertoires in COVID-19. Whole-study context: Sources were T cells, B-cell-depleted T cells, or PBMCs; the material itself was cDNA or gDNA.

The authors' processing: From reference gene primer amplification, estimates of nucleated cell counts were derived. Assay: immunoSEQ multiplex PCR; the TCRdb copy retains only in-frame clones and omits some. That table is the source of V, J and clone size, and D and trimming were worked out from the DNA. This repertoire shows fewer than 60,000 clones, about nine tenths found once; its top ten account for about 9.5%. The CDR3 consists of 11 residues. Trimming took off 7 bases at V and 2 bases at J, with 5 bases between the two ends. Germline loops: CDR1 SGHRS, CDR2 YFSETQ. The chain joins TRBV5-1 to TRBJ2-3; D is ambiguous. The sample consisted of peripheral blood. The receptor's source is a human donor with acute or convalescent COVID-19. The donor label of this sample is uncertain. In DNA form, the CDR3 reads TGCGCCAGCGGCCTCACAGATACGCAGTATTTT. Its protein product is CASGLTDTQYF.